The TCR beta chain described here comes from a study of response to subunit inactivated influenza vaccine. Study-wide results and limits: With each seasonal influenza vaccination, the authors suggested, few new T cells are recruited.

MiXCR, applied by TCRdb to the RT-PCR reads, yields one record per CDR3 protein. Of roughly 710,000 distinct CDR3 sequences detected, 14% appear once; the ten largest clones hold 6.5% to 8%. In regard to this clonotype: Its specificity is not known.

V gave up 3 bases and J gave up 9 bases, with 18 bases separating them. The CDR3 is 14 residues long. Germline CDR1 is MGHDK and CDR2 is SYGVNS. Source: PBMCs from blood, taken approximately 15 days before vaccination. This clonotype was sampled from a man in his fifties or sixties who received an inactivated influenza vaccine. This rearrangement joins TRBV25-1 to TRBJ2-7, with a tentative D call TRBD2 (6 bases). The CDR3 here is CASSDKREVGVQYF. CDR3 DNA sequence: TGTGCCAGCAGTGATAAGAGGGAGGTAGGGGTGCAGTACTTC.